This T cell receptor (beta chain) is drawn from a study of shared clonotypes between healthy human individuals. Study-wide points: The researchers took only blood, and tissue repertoires probably look different. Naive subsets tended to show greater estimated richness than memory subsets.

As concerns this clone: No antigen is known for it.

The repertoire was sequenced with immunoSEQ multiplex PCR; TCRdb's copy has only in-frame clones and lacks some. Of about a million clones listed, over 75% were seen once; the top ten hold approximately 1.5%. CDR1 and CDR2 from the germline V gene are SGHTA and FQGNSA. The CDR3 has 14 residues. V trimming: 5 bases; J trimming: 2 bases; junction bases outside the gene matches: 5. This receptor was taken from a young man in good health. The rearrangement joins TRBV7-2 to TRBJ2-7, with 8 nucleotides matching TRBD1. Input material: memory CD4+ T cells sorted from blood. Subset given: CD45RA-negative fraction. The CDR3 is CASSPGQGPYEQYF. Here the CDR3 DNA reads TGTGCCAGCAGCCCCGGACAGGGCCCCTACGAGCAGTACTTC.